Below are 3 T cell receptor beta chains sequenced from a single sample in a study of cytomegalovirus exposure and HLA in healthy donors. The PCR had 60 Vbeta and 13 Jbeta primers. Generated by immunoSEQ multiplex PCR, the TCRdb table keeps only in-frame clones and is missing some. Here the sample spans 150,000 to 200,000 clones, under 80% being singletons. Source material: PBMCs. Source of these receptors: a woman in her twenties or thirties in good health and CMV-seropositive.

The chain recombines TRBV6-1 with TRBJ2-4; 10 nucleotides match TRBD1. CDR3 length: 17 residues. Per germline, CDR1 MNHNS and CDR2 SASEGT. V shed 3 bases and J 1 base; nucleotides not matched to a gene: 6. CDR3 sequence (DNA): TGTGCCAGCAGTGACCTCAGACAGGGGGCGGCCAAAAACATTCAGTACTTC. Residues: CASSDLRQGAAKNIQYF.

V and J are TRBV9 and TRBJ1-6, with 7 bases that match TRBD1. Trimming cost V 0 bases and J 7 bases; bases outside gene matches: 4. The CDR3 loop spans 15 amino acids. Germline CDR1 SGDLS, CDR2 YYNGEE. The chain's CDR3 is CASSVVGTANSPLHF. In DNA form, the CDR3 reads TGTGCCAGCAGCGTAGTAGGGACAGCGAATTCACCCCTCCACTTT.

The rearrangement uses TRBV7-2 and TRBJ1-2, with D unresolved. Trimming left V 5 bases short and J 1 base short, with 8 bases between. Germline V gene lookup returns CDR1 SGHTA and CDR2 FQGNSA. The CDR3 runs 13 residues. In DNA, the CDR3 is TGTGCCAGCAGCCCACACGTTAACTATGGCTACACCTTC. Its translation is CASSPHVNYGYTF.